This T cell receptor beta chain was captured in a study of shared clonotypes between healthy human individuals. Libraries were prepared by immunoSEQ multiplex PCR; TCRdb keeps only in-frame clonotypes and omits some of them. The sample consists of hundreds of thousands of clones, 60% to 80% of them appearing once. V was pared by 2 bases and J by 6 bases, with 11 bases between. This CDR3 comprises 14 residues. Germline V gene data show CDR1 as KGHSH and CDR2 as LQKENI. This sequence joins TRBV18 and TRBJ2-1, with D perhaps matching TRBD1 (6 bases). Sequencing was done on a sample of memory CD4+ T cells sorted from blood. Subset of the sample: CD45RA-negative fraction. The TCR originated in a woman aged 25 to 45 in good health. CDR3 loop: CASSPNGQSNEQFF. CDR3 coding DNA: TGTGCCAGCTCACCAAACGGACAGAGCAATGAGCAGTTCTTC.